This TCR beta chain was captured in a study of identical twins. Each CDR3 protein is one row after TCRdb ran MiXCR on the 5' RACE reads. The profile shows hundreds of thousands of distinct CDR3 sequences, less than 9% of them singletons. This CDR3 is built from 13 residues. V was trimmed by 6 bases and J by 8 bases, leaving 14 bases between them. The germline V gene encodes CDR1 MRHNA and CDR2 SNTAGT. This sample was shared with a second study, whose subject was yellow fever vaccine responses in identical twins.

The receptor's source is a woman aged 18-29 years in good health. The chain uses TRBV6-4 and TRBJ2-1, with D possibly being TRBD2 (6 bases). Specimen: memory (CD45RO+) T cells sorted from blood. The CDR3 DNA follows: TGTGCCAGCAGCAAGACTAGTCGGGATGAGCAGTTCTTC. Its protein is CASSKTSRDEQFF.